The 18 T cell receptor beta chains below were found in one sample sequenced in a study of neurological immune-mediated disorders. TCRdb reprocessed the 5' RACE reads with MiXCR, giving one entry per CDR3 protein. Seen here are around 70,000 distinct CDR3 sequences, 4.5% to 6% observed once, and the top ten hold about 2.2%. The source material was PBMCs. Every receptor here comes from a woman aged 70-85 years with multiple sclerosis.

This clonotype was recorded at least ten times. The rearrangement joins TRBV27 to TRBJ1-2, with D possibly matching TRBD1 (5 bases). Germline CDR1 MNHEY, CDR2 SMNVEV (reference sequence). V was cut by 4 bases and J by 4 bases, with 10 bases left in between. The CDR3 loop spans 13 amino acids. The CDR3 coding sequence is TGTGCCAGCAGTTCCTGGGGCGCCTATGGCTACACCTTC. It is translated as CASSSWGAYGYTF.

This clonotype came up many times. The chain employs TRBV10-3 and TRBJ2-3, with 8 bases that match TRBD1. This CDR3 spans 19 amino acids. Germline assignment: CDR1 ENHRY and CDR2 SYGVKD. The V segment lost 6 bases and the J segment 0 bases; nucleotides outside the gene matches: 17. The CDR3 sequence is CAISQTGTGVPSSTDTQYF. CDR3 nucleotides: TGTGCCATCAGCCAAACTGGGACAGGCGTTCCCTCTAGCACAGATACGCAGTATTTT.

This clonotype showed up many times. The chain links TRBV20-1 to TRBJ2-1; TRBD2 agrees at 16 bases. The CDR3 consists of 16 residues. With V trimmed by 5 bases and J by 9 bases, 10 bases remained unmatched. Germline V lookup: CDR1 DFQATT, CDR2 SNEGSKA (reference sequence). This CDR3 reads CSALDAGTSGRVEQFF. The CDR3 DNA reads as TGCAGTGCTCTCGACGCCGGGACTAGCGGGAGGGTTGAGCAGTTCTTC.

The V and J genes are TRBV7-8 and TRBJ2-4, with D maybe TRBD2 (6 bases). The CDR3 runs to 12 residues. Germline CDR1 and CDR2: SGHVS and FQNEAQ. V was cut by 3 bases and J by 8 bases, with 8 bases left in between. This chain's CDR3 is CASSFGGHIQYF. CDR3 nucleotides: TGTGCCAGCAGCTTCGGGGGACACATTCAGTACTTC.

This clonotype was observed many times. The CDR3, as DNA: TGTGCCAGCAGCTTAGGCGGACCCTACGAGCAGTACTTC. This encodes CASSLGGPYEQYF. The V call is TRBV7-2, the J call TRBJ2-7, with D unresolved. The CDR3 loop spans 13 amino acids. The germline V and J ends were trimmed by 1 base and 2 bases, with 6 bases remaining between them. In germline, CDR1 is SGHTA, CDR2 FQGNSA.

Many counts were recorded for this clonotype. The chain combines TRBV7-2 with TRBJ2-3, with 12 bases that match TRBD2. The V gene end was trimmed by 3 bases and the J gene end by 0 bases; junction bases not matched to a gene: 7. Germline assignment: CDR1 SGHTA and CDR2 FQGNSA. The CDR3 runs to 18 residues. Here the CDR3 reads CASSLGTSGGTSTDTQYF. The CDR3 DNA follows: TGTGCCAGCAGCTTGGGTACTAGCGGGGGGACTAGCACAGATACGCAGTATTTT.

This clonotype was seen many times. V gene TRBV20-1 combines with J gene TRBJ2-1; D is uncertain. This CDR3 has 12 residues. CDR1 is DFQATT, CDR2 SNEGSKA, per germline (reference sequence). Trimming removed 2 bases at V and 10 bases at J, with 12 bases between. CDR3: CSARSRVDEQFF. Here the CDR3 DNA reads TGCAGTGCTAGATCCCGTGTAGACGAGCAGTTCTTC.

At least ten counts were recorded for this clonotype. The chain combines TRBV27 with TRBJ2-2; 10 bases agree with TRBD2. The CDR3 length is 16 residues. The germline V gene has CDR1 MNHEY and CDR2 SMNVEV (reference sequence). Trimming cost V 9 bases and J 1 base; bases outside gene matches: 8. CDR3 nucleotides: TGTGCCAGTCGCCTGTGGACTAGCGGGAACACCGGGGAGCTGTTTTTT. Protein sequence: CASRLWTSGNTGELFF.

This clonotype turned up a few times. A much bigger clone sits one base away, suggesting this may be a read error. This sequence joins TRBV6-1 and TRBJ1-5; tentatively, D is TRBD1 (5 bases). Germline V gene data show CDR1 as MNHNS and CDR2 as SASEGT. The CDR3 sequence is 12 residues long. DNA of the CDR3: TGTGCCAGCAGAGGATCGGGGCAGCCCCAGAATTTT. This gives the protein CASRGSGQPQNF.

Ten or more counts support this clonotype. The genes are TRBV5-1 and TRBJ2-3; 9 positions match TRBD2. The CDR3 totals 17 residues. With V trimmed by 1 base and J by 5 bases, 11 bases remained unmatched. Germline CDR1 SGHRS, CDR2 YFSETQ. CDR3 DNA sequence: TGCGCCAGCAGCTTGCAAAGGGTAGCGGGAGTAAAAGATACGCAGTATTTT. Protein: CASSLQRVAGVKDTQYF.

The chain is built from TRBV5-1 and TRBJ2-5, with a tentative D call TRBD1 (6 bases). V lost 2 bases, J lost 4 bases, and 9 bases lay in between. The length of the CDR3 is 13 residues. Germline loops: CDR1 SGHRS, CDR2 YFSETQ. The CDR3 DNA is TGCGCCAGCAGCTTAAGAGGGGGAGAGACCCAGTACTTC. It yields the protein CASSLRGGETQYF. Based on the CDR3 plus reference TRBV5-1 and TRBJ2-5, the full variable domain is KAGVTQTPRYLIKTRGQQVTLSCSPISGHRSVSWYQQTPGQGLQFLFEYFSETQRNKGNFPGRFSGRQFSNSRSEMNVSTLELGDSALYLCASSLRGGETQYFGPGTRLLVL.

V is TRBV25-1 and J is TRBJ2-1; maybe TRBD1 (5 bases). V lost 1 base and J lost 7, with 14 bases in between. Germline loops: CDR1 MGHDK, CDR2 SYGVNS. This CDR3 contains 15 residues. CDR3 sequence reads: CASSEFRGLGNEQFF. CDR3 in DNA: TGTGCCAGCAGTGAATTTAGGGGTTTGGGAAATGAGCAGTTCTTC.

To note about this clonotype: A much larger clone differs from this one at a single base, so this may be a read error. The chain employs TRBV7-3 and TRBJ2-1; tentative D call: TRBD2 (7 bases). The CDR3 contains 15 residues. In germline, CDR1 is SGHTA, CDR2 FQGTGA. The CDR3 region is CASSRGGGSGNERFF. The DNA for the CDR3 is TGTGCCAGCAGCCGCGGGGGCGGGAGTGGTAATGAGCGGTTCTTC.

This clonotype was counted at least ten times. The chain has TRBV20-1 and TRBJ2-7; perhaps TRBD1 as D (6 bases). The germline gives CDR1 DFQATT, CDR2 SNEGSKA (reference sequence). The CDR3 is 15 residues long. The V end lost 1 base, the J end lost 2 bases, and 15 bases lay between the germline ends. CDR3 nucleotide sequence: TGCAGTGCTAGAGGGGAGACAGGAAAGACCTACGAGCAGTACTTC. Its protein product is CSARGETGKTYEQYF.

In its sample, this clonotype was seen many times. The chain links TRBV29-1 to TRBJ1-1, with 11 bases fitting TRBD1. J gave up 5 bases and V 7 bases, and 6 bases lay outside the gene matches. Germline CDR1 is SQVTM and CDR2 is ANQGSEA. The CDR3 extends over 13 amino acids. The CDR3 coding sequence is TGCAGCGAGGACAGGGGGCTAGGAACTGAAGCTTTCTTT. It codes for CSEDRGLGTEAFF. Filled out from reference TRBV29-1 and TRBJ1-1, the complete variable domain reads SAVISQKPSRDICQRGTSLTIQCQVDSQVTMMFWYRQQPGQSLTLIATANQGSEATYESGFVIDKFPISRPNLTFSTLTVSNMSPEDSSIYLCSEDRGLGTEAFFGQGTRLTVV.

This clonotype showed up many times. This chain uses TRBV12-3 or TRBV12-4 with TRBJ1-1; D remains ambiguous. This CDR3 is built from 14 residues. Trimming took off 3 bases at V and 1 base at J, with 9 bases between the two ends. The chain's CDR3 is CASSLSQPNTEAFF. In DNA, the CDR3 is TGTGCCAGCAGTTTGTCGCAGCCGAACACTGAAGCTTTCTTT.

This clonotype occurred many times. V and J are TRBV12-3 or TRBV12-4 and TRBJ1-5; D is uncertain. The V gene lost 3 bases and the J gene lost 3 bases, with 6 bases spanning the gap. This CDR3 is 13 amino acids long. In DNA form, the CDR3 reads TGTGCCAGCAGTTTTGATGACAATCAGCCCCAGCATTTT. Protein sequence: CASSFDDNQPQHF.

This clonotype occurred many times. The CDR3 DNA follows: TGTGCCAGCAGCTTAGAATTCGTGAAGGGGCAAGAGACCCAGTACTTC. This sequence encodes CASSLEFVKGQETQYF. The V gene is TRBV7-2, the J gene TRBJ2-5, with D possibly matching TRBD1 (5 bases). Germline V CDR1 and CDR2: SGHTA, FQGNSA. The V end was cut by 1 base, the J end by 2 bases, with 14 bases between. This CDR3 contains 16 residues.